These 23 T cell receptor beta chains originate from one sample sequenced in a study of blood T cell repertoires in COVID-19. This table comes from immunoSEQ multiplex PCR, and its TCRdb copy is limited to in-frame clones, with some not included. The data hold 270,000 or so clones, with approximately 90% observed a single time. Sequencing input: PBMCs or T cells enriched from blood (not recorded which). These receptors were taken from a woman aged 30 to 39 with acute COVID-19.

The chain uses TRBV6-5 and TRBJ1-5, with D uncertain. Trimming pared 6 bases from V and 5 bases from J, leaving 8 bases between. The CDR3 covers 12 residues. Per germline, CDR1 MNHEY and CDR2 SVGAGI. The CDR3 bases are TGTGCCAGCAGCACCACAGATCAGCCCCAGCATTTT. Translated, it gives CASSTTDQPQHF.

The chain is built from TRBV19 and TRBJ1-5, with 10 bases fitting TRBD1. The germline V gene has CDR1 LNHDA and CDR2 SQIVND (reference sequence). V shed 5 bases and J 5 bases; nucleotides not matched to a gene: 6. The CDR3 sequence is 15 residues long. As DNA, the CDR3 is TGTGCCAGTAGTTCCCCGGGGACAGGGGATCAGCCCCAGCATTTT. Its protein product is CASSSPGTGDQPQHF.

V gene TRBV19 combines with J gene TRBJ2-1; 11 bases fit TRBD2. The CDR3 extends over 15 amino acids. Looked up from germline, CDR1 is LNHDA and CDR2 is SQIVND (reference sequence). The V and J ends lost 6 bases and 6 bases, in that order; junction bases with no gene match: 7. This CDR3 is CASRELAGVGNEQFF. In DNA form, the CDR3 reads TGTGCCAGTAGGGAACTAGCGGGAGTGGGCAATGAGCAGTTCTTC. Variable domain in full (rest from reference TRBV19 and TRBJ2-1): DGGITQSPKYLFRKEGQNVTLSCEQNLNHDAMYWYRQDPGQGLRLIYYSQIVNDFQKGDIAEGYSVSREKKESFPLTVTSAQKNPTAFYLCASRELAGVGNEQFFGPGTRLTVL.

V and J are TRBV7-3 and TRBJ2-2, with 10 bases fitting TRBD2. V was clipped by 5 bases and J by 4 bases; unmatched bases: 7. Germline V gives CDR1 SGHTA, CDR2 FQGTGA. The CDR3 length is 16 residues. CDR3 sequence reads: CASSPAGGPSTGELFF. The CDR3 coding sequence is TGTGCCAGCAGCCCAGCGGGAGGGCCGAGCACCGGGGAGCTGTTTTTT.

J is TRBJ1-1 and V is TRBV19; D ambiguous. With 5 bases removed from V and 8 bases from J, the gap between germline ends came to 9 bases. Germline lookup yields CDR1 LNHDA and CDR2 SQIVND (reference sequence). This CDR3 region has 11 residues. The chain's CDR3 is CASSHTGEAFF. Written as DNA, the CDR3 is TGTGCCAGTAGTCACACGGGGGAAGCTTTCTTT. The full variable domain, with the rest looked up from reference TRBV19 and TRBJ1-1, is DGGITQSPKYLFRKEGQNVTLSCEQNLNHDAMYWYRQDPGQGLRLIYYSQIVNDFQKGDIAEGYSVSREKKESFPLTVTSAQKNPTAFYLCASSHTGEAFFGQGTRLTVV.

The chain carries TRBV3-1 (or the pseudogene TRBV3-2) and TRBJ2-1; 12 bases are a match to TRBD2. Germline trimming cut 4 bases from V and 7 bases from J; bases unmatched to any gene: 5. Germline V CDR1 and CDR2: LGHDT, YNNKEL (reference sequence). The CDR3 length is 15 residues. The CDR3 region is CASSLTSGSLNEQFF. CDR3 nucleotide sequence: TGTGCCAGCAGCCTGACTAGCGGGAGTTTGAATGAGCAGTTCTTC.

The chain combines TRBV28 with TRBJ1-1; the D is unclear. Trimming left V 8 bases short and J 3 bases short, with 13 bases between. This CDR3 is built from 13 residues. Germline CDR1 is MDHEN and CDR2 is SYDVKM. This chain's CDR3 is CASLVAADTEAFF. The CDR3, as DNA: TGTGCCAGCTTGGTTGCGGCGGACACTGAAGCTTTCTTT.

The chain joins TRBV28 to TRBJ2-1; 8 bases agree with TRBD1. The V gene's germline CDR1 is MDHEN and CDR2 SYDVKM. There are 15 residues in the CDR3. V shed 5 bases, J shed 4 bases, and the junction held 7 bases outside the gene matches. Here the CDR3 reads CASSLTGVGYNEQFF. CDR3 coding DNA: TGTGCCAGCAGTCTGACAGGGGTTGGGTACAATGAGCAGTTCTTC.

This CDR3 is CASIQGFSNQPQHF. Written as DNA, the CDR3 is TGTGCCAGCATACAGGGTTTTAGCAATCAGCCCCAGCATTTT. The chain uses TRBV28 and TRBJ1-5, with a possible D match to TRBD1 (6 bases). Deletions cut 7 bases from V and 0 bases from J, with 10 bases between. The CDR3 contains 14 residues. Looked up from germline, CDR1 is MDHEN and CDR2 is SYDVKM.

The rearrangement uses TRBV5-1 and TRBJ2-5; 13 bases align to TRBD2. The CDR3 totals 15 residues. Looked up from germline, CDR1 is SGHRS and CDR2 is YFSETQ. Germline trimming cut 5 bases from V and 5 bases from J; bases unmatched to any gene: 6. This CDR3 is CASREGLAGVETQYF. The DNA for the CDR3 is TGCGCCAGCAGAGAAGGACTAGCGGGAGTGGAGACCCAGTACTTC.

V and J are TRBV28 and TRBJ1-5; 10 bases are shared with TRBD1. V shed 6 bases and J 5 bases; nucleotides not matched to a gene: 13. CDR1 and CDR2 from the germline V gene are MDHEN and SYDVKM. The CDR3 contains 17 residues. The CDR3: CASSQIDRGPLDQPQHF. The CDR3 bases are TGTGCCAGCAGCCAGATTGACAGGGGGCCTTTGGATCAGCCCCAGCATTTT.

The chain joins TRBV18 to TRBJ1-6; 10 positions match TRBD1. The length of the CDR3 is 16 residues. V lost 3 bases, J lost 5 bases, and 4 bases stayed unmatched. The germline CDR1 and CDR2 sequences are KGHSH and LQKENI. CDR3 sequence reads: CASSPGQGQDNSPLHF. Written as DNA, the CDR3 is TGTGCCAGCTCACCGGGACAGGGGCAGGATAATTCACCCCTCCACTTT.

This clone was detected only a few times. The chain combines TRBV2 with TRBJ1-5, with no clear D. V was trimmed by 7 bases and J by 7 bases, leaving 14 bases between them. Looked up from germline, CDR1 is SNHLY and CDR2 is FYNNEI. This CDR3 contains 13 residues. The CDR3 nucleotides read TGTGCCAGCAATACGGGATTAAGGCAGCCCCAGCATTTT. The encoded protein is CASNTGLRQPQHF.

The chain joins TRBV28 to TRBJ2-7; D possibly corresponds to TRBD2 (6 bases). Germline CDR1 reads MDHEN; CDR2 reads SYDVKM. V gave up 8 bases and J gave up 3 bases, with 17 bases separating them. CDR3 length: 14 amino acids. The CDR3 region is CASVGTEDYYEQYF. In DNA form, the CDR3 reads TGTGCCAGCGTTGGAACCGAGGACTACTACGAGCAGTACTTC.

The chain links TRBV19 to TRBJ2-7, with 7 bases matching TRBD2. This CDR3 contains 13 residues. Trimming cost V 11 bases and J 5 bases; bases outside gene matches: 12. Germline assignment: CDR1 LNHDA and CDR2 SQIVND (reference sequence). The CDR3 DNA reads as TGTGCCTCCGCTACCCGGGGGGAGAACGAGCAGTACTTC. Translation gives CASATRGENEQYF. The entire variable domain, with the rest obtained from reference TRBV19 and TRBJ2-7, is as follows: DGGITQSPKYLFRKEGQNVTLSCEQNLNHDAMYWYRQDPGQGLRLIYYSQIVNDFQKGDIAEGYSVSREKKESFPLTVTSAQKNPTAFYLCASATRGENEQYFGPGTRLTVT.

The rearrangement joins TRBV19 to TRBJ1-4, with D perhaps TRBD1 (6 bases). CDR1 and CDR2 (germline): LNHDA, SQIVND (reference sequence). The V end lost 2 bases, the J end lost 3 bases, and 7 bases lay between the germline ends. The CDR3 extends over 14 amino acids. DNA of the CDR3: TGTGCCAGTAGTATACGGACAGCTAATGAAAAACTGTTTTTT. Amino acid sequence: CASSIRTANEKLFF. The full variable domain, rest sourced from reference TRBV19 and TRBJ1-4, is DGGITQSPKYLFRKEGQNVTLSCEQNLNHDAMYWYRQDPGQGLRLIYYSQIVNDFQKGDIAEGYSVSREKKESFPLTVTSAQKNPTAFYLCASSIRTANEKLFFGSGTQLSVL.

This chain links TRBV5-1 with TRBJ2-1, with 14 bases fitting TRBD2. The CDR3 consists of 18 residues. Trimming removed 7 bases from V and 2 bases from J; junction bases left unmatched: 11. CDR1 SGHRS and CDR2 YFSETQ come from the germline V gene. The CDR3 region is CASLPGTSGRFTYNEQFF. CDR3 nucleotide sequence: TGCGCCAGCTTACCCGGGACTAGCGGGAGATTCACCTACAATGAGCAGTTCTTC.

In its sample, this clone was seen once. V is TRBV29-1 and J is TRBJ2-1; 11 bases are a match to TRBD2. J gave up 9 bases and V 4 bases, and 8 bases lay outside the gene matches. The germline V gene encodes CDR1 SQVTM and CDR2 ANQGSEA. The length of the CDR3 is 14 residues. The CDR3 nucleotides are TGCAGCGTTGCCCGTAGCGGGAGGGCGGGTGAGCAGTTCTTC. This codes for CSVARSGRAGEQFF.

This chain uses TRBV19 with TRBJ2-3, with TRBD2 matching over 12 bases. Losses at the gene ends were 7 bases for V and 5 bases for J; bases not matched to a gene: 7. This CDR3 region has 15 residues. From germline, CDR1 is LNHDA and CDR2 SQIVND (reference sequence). CDR3 nucleotides: TGTGCCAGTACTCGACTAGCGGGAGTTCTAGATACGCAGTATTTT. Amino acid sequence: CASTRLAGVLDTQYF.

The V and J genes are TRBV7-2 and TRBJ2-2, with 9 bases that match TRBD1. Trimming removed 5 bases from V and 9 bases from J; junction bases left unmatched: 7. Germline V gene sequence: CDR1 SGHTA, CDR2 FQGNSA. This CDR3 comprises 14 residues. This CDR3 is CASSPQGASRELFF. DNA for the CDR3: TGTGCCAGCAGCCCACAGGGGGCGAGCAGGGAGCTGTTTTTT.

In its sample, this clone was seen once. The V and J genes are TRBV5-6 and TRBJ1-4, with a possible D match to TRBD1 (5 bases). The germline V gene has CDR1 SGHDT and CDR2 YYEEEE. This CDR3 is 15 amino acids long. The V and J ends lost 4 bases and 3 bases respectively, with 13 bases between them. The CDR3 spells CASSGARGANEKLFF. CDR3 in DNA: TGTGCCAGCAGCGGAGCGCGGGGGGCTAATGAAAAACTGTTTTTT.

The CDR3 DNA reads TGCGCCAGCAGCTTCAGGGTGAAGGGCAATCAGCCCCAGCATTTT. It encodes CASSFRVKGNQPQHF. The chain combines TRBV5-1 with TRBJ1-5, with a weak D call TRBD1 (5 bases). Germline CDR1 is SGHRS and CDR2 is YFSETQ. V lost 2 bases, J lost 2 bases, and 11 bases lay in between. This CDR3 has 15 residues. The variable domain in full, completed from reference TRBV5-1 and TRBJ1-5, reads KAGVTQTPRYLIKTRGQQVTLSCSPISGHRSVSWYQQTPGQGLQFLFEYFSETQRNKGNFPGRFSGRQFSNSRSEMNVSTLELGDSALYLCASSFRVKGNQPQHFGDGTRLSIL.

The V gene is TRBV4-1, the J gene TRBJ2-6; possibly TRBD1 for D (5 bases). CDR3 length equals 18 residues. The germline V gene encodes CDR1 MGHRA and CDR2 YSYEKL. Trimming took 5 bases from V and 2 from J, leaving 19 bases between them. CDR3 loop: CASSLGRQGNPGANVLTF. Written as DNA, the CDR3 is TGCGCCAGCAGCTTAGGGCGGCAGGGAAATCCTGGGGCCAACGTCCTGACTTTC.